This T cell receptor (beta chain) comes out of a study of Ad26.COV2.S vaccination and SARS-CoV-2 variants. The study, taken as a whole, reports: A substantial breadth of spike-specific CD8+ and CD4+ T cell responses after vaccination has been reported.

Measured with immunoSEQ multiplex PCR; TCRdb has only the in-frame clones, and not every one. The sample carries about 480,000 clones, 87% recorded once. Comment on this clone: No antigen is known for it.

V dropped 8 bases and J dropped 0 bases, with 17 bases sitting between them. Germline V gene data show CDR1 as SNHLY and CDR2 as FYNNEI. The CDR3 loop spans 15 amino acids. Treatment indicated: some 19 received Ad26.COV2.S at low or high dose, single or two shots; roughly 5 received placebo; per-sample allocation not given. It was on day 63 after the first vaccine or placebo injection that samples were taken. The rearrangement joins TRBV2 to TRBJ2-7, with D unresolved. The specimen comprised peripheral blood, sampled in a trial of Ad26.COV2.S vaccine versus placebo. The clonotype originates from a person aged 18-65 years who received the Ad26.COV2.S COVID-19 vaccine or a placebo. CDR3 in DNA: TGTGCCAGCGAAGTTTCTCAGGCTTCCTCCTACGAGCAGTACTTC. This encodes CASEVSQASSYEQYF.